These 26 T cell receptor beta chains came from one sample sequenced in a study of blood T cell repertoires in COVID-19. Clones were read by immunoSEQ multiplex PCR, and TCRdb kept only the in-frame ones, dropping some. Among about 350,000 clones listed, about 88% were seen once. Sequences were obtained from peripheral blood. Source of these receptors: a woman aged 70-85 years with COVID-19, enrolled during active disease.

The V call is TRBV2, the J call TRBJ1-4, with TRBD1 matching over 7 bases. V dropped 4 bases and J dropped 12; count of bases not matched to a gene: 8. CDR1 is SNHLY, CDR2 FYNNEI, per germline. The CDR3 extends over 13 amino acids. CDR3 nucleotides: TGTGCCAGCAGTGGCCGATCCACAGGGGAACTGTTTTTT. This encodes CASSGRSTGELFF.

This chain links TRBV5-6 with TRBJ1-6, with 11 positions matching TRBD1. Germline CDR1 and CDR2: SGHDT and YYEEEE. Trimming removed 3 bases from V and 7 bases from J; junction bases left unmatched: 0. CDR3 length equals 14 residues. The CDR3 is CASSWTGGNSPLHF. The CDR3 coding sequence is TGTGCCAGCAGCTGGACAGGGGGCAATTCACCCCTCCACTTT.

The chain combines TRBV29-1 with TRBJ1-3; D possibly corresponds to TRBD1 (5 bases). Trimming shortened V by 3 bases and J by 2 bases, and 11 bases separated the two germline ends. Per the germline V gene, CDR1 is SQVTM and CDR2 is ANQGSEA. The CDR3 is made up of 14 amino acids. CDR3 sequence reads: CSVDWGGPGNTIYF. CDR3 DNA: TGCAGCGTTGATTGGGGGGGTCCTGGAAACACCATATATTTT.

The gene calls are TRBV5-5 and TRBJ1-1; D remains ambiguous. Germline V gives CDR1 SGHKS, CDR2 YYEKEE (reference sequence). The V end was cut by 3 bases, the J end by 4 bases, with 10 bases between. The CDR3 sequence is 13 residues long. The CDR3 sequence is CASSSDRGTEAFF. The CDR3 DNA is TGTGCCAGCAGCTCAGACCGGGGCACTGAAGCTTTCTTT.

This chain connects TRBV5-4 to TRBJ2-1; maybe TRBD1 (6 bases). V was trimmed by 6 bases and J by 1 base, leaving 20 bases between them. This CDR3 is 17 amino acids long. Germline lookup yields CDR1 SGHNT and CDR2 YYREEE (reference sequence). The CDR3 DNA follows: TGTGCCAGCACCCGGGGTGGGGGCCCAGGGTCCTACAATGAGCAGTTCTTC. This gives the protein CASTRGGGPGSYNEQFF.

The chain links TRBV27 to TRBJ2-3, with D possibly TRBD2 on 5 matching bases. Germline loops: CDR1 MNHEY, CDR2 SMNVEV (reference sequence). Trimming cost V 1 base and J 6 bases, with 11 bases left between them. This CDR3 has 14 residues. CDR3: CASSLWGAGDTQYF. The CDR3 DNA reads TGTGCCAGCAGTTTATGGGGAGCCGGGGATACGCAGTATTTT.

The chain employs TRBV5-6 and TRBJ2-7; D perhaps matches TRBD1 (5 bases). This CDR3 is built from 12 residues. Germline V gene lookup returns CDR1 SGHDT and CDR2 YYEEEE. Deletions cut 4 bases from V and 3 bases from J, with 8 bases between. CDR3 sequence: CASSGQYYEQYF. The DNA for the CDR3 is TGTGCCAGCAGCGGACAATACTACGAGCAGTACTTC. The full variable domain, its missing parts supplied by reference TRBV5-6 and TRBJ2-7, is DAGVTQSPTHLIKTRGQQVTLRCSPKSGHDTVSWYQQALGQGPQFIFQYYEEEERQRGNFPDRFSGHQFPNYSSELNVNALLLGDSALYLCASSGQYYEQYFGPGTRLTVT.

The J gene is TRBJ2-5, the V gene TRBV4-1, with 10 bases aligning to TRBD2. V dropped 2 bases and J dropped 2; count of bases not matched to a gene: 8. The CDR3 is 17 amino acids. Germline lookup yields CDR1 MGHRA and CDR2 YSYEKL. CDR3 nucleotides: TGCGCCAGCAGCCAAACTGGCTTGACTAGCGGGCAAGAGACCCAGTACTTC. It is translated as CASSQTGLTSGQETQYF.

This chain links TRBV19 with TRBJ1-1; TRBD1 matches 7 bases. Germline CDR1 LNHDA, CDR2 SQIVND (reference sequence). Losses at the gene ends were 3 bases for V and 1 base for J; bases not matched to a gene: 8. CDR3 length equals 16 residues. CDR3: CASSIQNRGGNTEAFF. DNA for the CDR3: TGTGCCAGTAGTATCCAGAACAGGGGCGGGAACACTGAAGCTTTCTTT.

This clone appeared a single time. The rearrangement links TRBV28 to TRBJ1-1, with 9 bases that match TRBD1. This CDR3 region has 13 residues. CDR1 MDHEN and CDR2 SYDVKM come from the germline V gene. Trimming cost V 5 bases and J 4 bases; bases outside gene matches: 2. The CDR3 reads CASSADRGTEAFF. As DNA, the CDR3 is TGTGCCAGCAGTGCGGACAGGGGCACTGAAGCTTTCTTT. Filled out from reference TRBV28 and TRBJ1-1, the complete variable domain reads DVKVTQSSRYLVKRTGEKVFLECVQDMDHENMFWYRQDPGLGLRLIYFSYDVKMKEKGDIPEGYSVSREKKERFSLILESASTNQTSMYLCASSADRGTEAFFGQGTRLTVV.

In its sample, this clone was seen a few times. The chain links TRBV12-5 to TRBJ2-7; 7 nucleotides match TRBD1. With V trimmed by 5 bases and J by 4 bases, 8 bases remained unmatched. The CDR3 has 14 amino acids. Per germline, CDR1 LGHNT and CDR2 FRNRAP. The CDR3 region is CASGPGTDPYEQYF. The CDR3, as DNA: TGTGCTAGTGGTCCCGGGACAGATCCTTACGAGCAGTACTTC.

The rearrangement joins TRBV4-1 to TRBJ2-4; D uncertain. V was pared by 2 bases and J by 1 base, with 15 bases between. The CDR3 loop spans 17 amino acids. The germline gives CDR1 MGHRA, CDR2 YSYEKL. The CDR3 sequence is CASSQPISLGAKNIQYF. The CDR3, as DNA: TGCGCCAGCAGCCAACCGATTTCCCTCGGGGCCAAAAACATTCAGTACTTC.

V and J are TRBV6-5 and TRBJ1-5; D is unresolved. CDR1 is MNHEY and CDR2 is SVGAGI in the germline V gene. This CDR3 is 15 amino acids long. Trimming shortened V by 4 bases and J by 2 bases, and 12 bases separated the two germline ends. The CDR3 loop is CASSSLMGGNQPQHF. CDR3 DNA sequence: TGTGCCAGCAGTTCCCTTATGGGAGGCAATCAGCCCCAGCATTTT.

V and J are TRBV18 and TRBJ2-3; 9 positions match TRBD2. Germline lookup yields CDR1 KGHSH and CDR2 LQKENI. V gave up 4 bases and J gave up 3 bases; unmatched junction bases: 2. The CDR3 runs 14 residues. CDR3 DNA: TGTGCCAGCTCACTGGGACTAGCAACAGATACGCAGTATTTT. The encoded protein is CASSLGLATDTQYF.

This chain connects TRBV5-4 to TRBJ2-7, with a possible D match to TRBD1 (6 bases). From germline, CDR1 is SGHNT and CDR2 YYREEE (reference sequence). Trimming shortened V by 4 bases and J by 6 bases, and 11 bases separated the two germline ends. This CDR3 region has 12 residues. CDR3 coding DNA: TGTGCCAGCAGCCCGGAGGACAGCGAGCAGTACTTC. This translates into CASSPEDSEQYF.

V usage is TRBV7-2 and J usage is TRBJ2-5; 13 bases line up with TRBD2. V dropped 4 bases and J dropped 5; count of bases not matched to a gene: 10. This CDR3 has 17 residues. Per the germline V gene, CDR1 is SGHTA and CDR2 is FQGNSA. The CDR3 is CASSSELAGGPFETQYF. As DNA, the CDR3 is TGTGCCAGCAGCTCGGAACTAGCGGGGGGGCCCTTTGAGACCCAGTACTTC.

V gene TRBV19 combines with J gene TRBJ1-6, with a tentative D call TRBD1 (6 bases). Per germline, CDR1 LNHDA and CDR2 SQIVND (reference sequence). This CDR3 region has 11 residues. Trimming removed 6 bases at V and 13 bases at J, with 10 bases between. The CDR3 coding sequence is TGTGCCAGTAGAACAGGGAAGCCCCTCCACTTT. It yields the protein CASRTGKPLHF.

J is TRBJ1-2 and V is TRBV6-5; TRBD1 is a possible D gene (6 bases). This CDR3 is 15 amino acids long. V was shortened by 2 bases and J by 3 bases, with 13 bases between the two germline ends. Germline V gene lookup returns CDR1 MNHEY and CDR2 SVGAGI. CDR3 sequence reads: CASSYGGARDYGYTF. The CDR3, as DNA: TGTGCCAGCAGTTACGGGGGGGCTAGGGACTATGGCTACACCTTC.

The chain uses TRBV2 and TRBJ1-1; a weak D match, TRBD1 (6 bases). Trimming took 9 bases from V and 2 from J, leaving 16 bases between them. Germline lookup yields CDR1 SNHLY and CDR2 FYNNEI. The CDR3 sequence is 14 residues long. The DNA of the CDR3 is TGTGCCAGTTGTTTTGACAGGTTAAACACTGAAGCTTTCTTT. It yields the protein CASCFDRLNTEAFF.

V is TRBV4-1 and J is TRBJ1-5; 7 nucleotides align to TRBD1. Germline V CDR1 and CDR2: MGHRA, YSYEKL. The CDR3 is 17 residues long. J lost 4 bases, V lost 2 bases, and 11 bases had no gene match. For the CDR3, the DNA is TGCGCCAGCAGCCAAACACCGGACAGGACTATAAATCAGCCCCAGCATTTT. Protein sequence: CASSQTPDRTINQPQHF.

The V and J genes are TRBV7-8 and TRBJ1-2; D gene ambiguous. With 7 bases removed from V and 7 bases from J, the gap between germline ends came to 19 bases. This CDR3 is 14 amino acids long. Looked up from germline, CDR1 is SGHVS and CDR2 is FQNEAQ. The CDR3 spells CASTSVGERGGYTF. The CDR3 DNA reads TGTGCCAGCACCTCCGTGGGAGAAAGAGGTGGCTACACCTTC.

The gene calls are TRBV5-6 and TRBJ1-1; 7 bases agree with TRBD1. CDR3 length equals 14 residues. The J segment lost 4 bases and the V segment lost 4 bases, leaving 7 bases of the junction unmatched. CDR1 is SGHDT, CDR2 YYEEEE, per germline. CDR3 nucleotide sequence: TGTGCCAGCAGCCCCTCAGGGGGGCCCACTGAAGCTTTCTTT. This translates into CASSPSGGPTEAFF.

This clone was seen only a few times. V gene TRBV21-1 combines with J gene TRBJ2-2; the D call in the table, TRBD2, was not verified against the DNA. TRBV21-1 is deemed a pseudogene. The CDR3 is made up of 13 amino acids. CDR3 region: CANGTLNTGELFF. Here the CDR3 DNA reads TGTGCCAACGGGACTCTGAACACCGGGGAGCTGTTTTTT.

In nucleotides, the CDR3 is TGTGCCAGCAGTCCGAACGATTGGACAAGAGGCTATGGCTACACCTTC. As protein: CASSPNDWTRGYGYTF. This chain connects TRBV27 to TRBJ1-2; possible D gene TRBD1, 5 bases. The germline gives CDR1 MNHEY, CDR2 SMNVEV (reference sequence). V shed 5 bases and J shed 4 bases, with 20 bases lying between them. There are 16 residues in the CDR3.

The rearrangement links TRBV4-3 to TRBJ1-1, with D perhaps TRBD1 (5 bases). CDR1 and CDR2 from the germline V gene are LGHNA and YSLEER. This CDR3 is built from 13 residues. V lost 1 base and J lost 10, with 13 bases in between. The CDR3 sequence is CASSQATGTSAFF. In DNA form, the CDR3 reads TGCGCCAGCAGCCAAGCCACCGGGACTTCAGCTTTCTTT.

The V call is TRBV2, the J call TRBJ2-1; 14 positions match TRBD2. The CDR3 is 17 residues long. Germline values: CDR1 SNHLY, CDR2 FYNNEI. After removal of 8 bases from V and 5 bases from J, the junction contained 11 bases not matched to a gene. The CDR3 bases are TGTGCCAGCCTGGTGACTAGCGGGGGGGCGGGAAACAATGAGCAGTTCTTC. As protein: CASLVTSGGAGNNEQFF.